Presented here are 27 T cell receptor beta chains from one specimen sequenced in a study of cytomegalovirus exposure and HLA in healthy donors. The PCR employed 60 Vbeta primers together with 13 Jbeta primers. Assay: immunoSEQ multiplex PCR; the TCRdb copy retains only in-frame clones and omits some. The table lists under 200,000 clones, roughly nine tenths of them singletons. The material sequenced was PBMCs. Source of these receptors: a woman in her 30s in good health and CMV-seronegative.

The gene calls are TRBV5-1 and TRBJ1-1, with D unresolved. V was shortened by 0 bases and J by 8 bases, with 17 bases between the two germline ends. This CDR3 contains 15 residues. Germline CDR1 SGHRS, CDR2 YFSETQ. The CDR3 spells CASSLDRSPSGEAFF. CDR3 DNA: TGCGCCAGCAGCTTGGATCGCAGTCCTTCGGGGGAAGCTTTCTTT.

V usage is TRBV29-1 and J usage is TRBJ1-1; 7 nucleotides match TRBD1. Germline trimming cut 5 bases from V and 0 bases from J; bases unmatched to any gene: 9. The CDR3 runs 15 residues. Germline V gives CDR1 SQVTM, CDR2 ANQGSEA. CDR3 coding DNA: TGCAGCGTTCCACGACAGGGATCGGTGAACACTGAAGCTTTCTTT. Translated, it gives CSVPRQGSVNTEAFF.

CDR3 sequence (DNA): TGTGCCAGCGCGACTTCGGGAGCGCGTTACAATGAGCAGTTCTTC. Amino acid sequence: CASATSGARYNEQFF. This chain links TRBV7-3 with TRBJ2-1, with D possibly TRBD2 on 6 matching bases. From germline, CDR1 is SGHTA and CDR2 FQGTGA. The CDR3 has 15 amino acids. The V end was cut by 8 bases, the J end by 4 bases, with 18 bases between.

The rearrangement joins TRBV10-1 to TRBJ2-7, with 11 bases aligning to TRBD1. The germline CDR1 and CDR2 sequences are WNHNN and SYGVQD (reference sequence). V lost 2 bases and J lost 2; bases outside the gene matches: 2. CDR3 length: 15 residues. CDR3 bases: TGCGCCAGCAGTGAGAGGACAGGGGGCCCCTACGAGCAGTACTTC. This encodes CASSERTGGPYEQYF.

This chain connects TRBV5-8 to TRBJ2-7, with D possibly being TRBD2 (6 bases). The V end was cut by 0 bases, the J end by 4 bases, with 14 bases between. The length of the CDR3 is 15 residues. The germline V gene encodes CDR1 SGHTS and CDR2 YDEGEE. The CDR3, as DNA: TGTGCCAGCAGCTTGGCCGGGGCGGGAAGTTACGAGCAGTACTTC. Its translation is CASSLAGAGSYEQYF.

V is TRBV27 and J is TRBJ2-1, with D maybe TRBD1 (5 bases). The CDR3 has 11 residues. Germline CDR1 MNHEY, CDR2 SMNVEV (reference sequence). V lost 7 bases to trimming and J lost 9 bases, with 10 bases between them. The CDR3 here is CASTQGFEQFF. CDR3 nucleotides: TGTGCCAGCACTCAGGGATTTGAGCAGTTCTTC.

This clone was seen only once. The gene calls are TRBV9 and TRBJ2-1; a possible D gene is TRBD1 (5 bases). There are 15 residues in the CDR3. Trimming shortened V by 1 base and J by 7 bases, and 15 bases separated the two germline ends. CDR1 and CDR2 (germline): SGDLS, YYNGEE. As DNA, the CDR3 is TGTGCCAGCAGCGTACGCCAGGGCTCCATGAATGAGCAGTTCTTC. It encodes CASSVRQGSMNEQFF.

The chain carries TRBV2 and TRBJ2-7, with D perhaps matching TRBD1 (5 bases). V was clipped by 7 bases and J by 3 bases, with 10 bases between them. Germline V CDR1 and CDR2: SNHLY, FYNNEI. The CDR3 runs to 12 residues. CDR3 bases: TGTGCCAGCACTGGGCAGGGCTACGAGCAGTACTTC. It yields the protein CASTGQGYEQYF.

J is TRBJ1-2 and V is TRBV6-5; 7 nucleotides match TRBD1. The ends lost 6 bases at V and 4 bases at J; junction bases unmatched: 8. This CDR3 is built from 14 residues. Germline V lookup: CDR1 MNHEY, CDR2 SVGAGI. This CDR3 reads CASRLQGTGYGYTF. In nucleotides, the CDR3 is TGTGCCAGCAGACTACAGGGGACTGGCTATGGCTACACCTTC.

This rearrangement joins TRBV5-4 to TRBJ2-5, with D possibly TRBD2 on 5 matching bases. The J call may not be correct, given that the DNA end is closer to TRBJ2-7. Germline-derived CDR1 and CDR2 are SGHNT and YYREEE (reference sequence). This CDR3 is 13 amino acids long. DNA for the CDR3: TGTGCCAGCAGCTTGGCGGGGTCCTACGAGCAGTACTTC. It is translated as CASSLAGSYEQYF.

This rearrangement joins TRBV5-4 to TRBJ1-3, with 7 bases that match TRBD1. The CDR3 extends over 20 amino acids. The germline CDR1 and CDR2 sequences are SGHNT and YYREEE (reference sequence). Unmatched junction bases numbered 19, after V lost 4 bases and J lost 0 bases. CDR3 nucleotides: TGTGCCAGCAGCGACTCGACAGGGACCCAAACAACTCACTCTGGAAACACCATATATTTT. Translated: CASSDSTGTQTTHSGNTIYF.

V usage is TRBV5-6 and J usage is TRBJ1-2; 7 positions match TRBD1. The CDR3 consists of 16 residues. Trimming at V came to 0 bases and at J to 1 base, leaving 6 bases not matched to a gene. Germline loops: CDR1 SGHDT, CDR2 YYEEEE. DNA of the CDR3: TGTGCCAGCAGCTTGGCAGGACAGGAGTTTAACTATGGCTACACCTTC. Its translation: CASSLAGQEFNYGYTF.

This clone was picked up one time. The genes are TRBV29-1 and TRBJ1-1; 9 positions agree with TRBD1. The CDR3 runs 14 residues. Trimming took 2 bases from V and 3 from J; bases not matched to a gene: 4. Per germline, CDR1 SQVTM and CDR2 ANQGSEA. The CDR3 loop reads CSVERTGEDTEAFF. The CDR3 DNA is TGCAGCGTTGAACGGACAGGGGAGGACACTGAAGCTTTCTTT.

Turning to this clone: The same CDR3 also results from other DNA sequences found in this sample. The V call is TRBV29-1, the J call TRBJ2-7; D remains ambiguous. Germline CDR1 is SQVTM and CDR2 is ANQGSEA. With 4 bases removed from V and 1 base from J, the gap between germline ends came to 8 bases. This CDR3 has 12 amino acids. CDR3 nucleotide sequence: TGCAGCGTTGTTAACAGTTCCTACGAGCAGTACTTC. Residues: CSVVNSSYEQYF.

The gene calls are TRBV25-1 and TRBJ2-4; TRBD2 is a possible D gene (5 bases). V dropped 4 bases and J dropped 8 bases, with 15 bases sitting between them. The CDR3 has 14 amino acids. The germline CDR1 and CDR2 sequences are MGHDK and SYGVNS. DNA for the CDR3: TGTGCCAGCAGTGCTCCGGCTAGCTGGGACATTCAGTACTTC. Its protein product is CASSAPASWDIQYF.

The CDR3 DNA follows: TGTGCCAGCCGGGTCGGGTCTTCTGGAAACACCATATATTTT. Its protein is CASRVGSSGNTIYF. The chain links TRBV6-5 to TRBJ1-3; unclear D gene. V was cut by 8 bases and J by 1 base, with 12 bases left in between. The CDR3 has 14 residues. From germline, CDR1 is MNHEY and CDR2 SVGAGI.

The chain couples TRBV29-1 to TRBJ2-1; 9 bases are shared with TRBD1. The ends lost 2 bases at V and 6 bases at J; junction bases unmatched: 8. CDR1 and CDR2 (germline): SQVTM, ANQGSEA. CDR3 length equals 15 residues. CDR3 residues: CSVEIGDRAFNEQFF. The CDR3 DNA follows: TGCAGCGTTGAAATTGGGGACAGGGCCTTCAATGAGCAGTTCTTC.

V usage is TRBV12-5 and J usage is TRBJ2-7; 8 bases match TRBD2. With 6 bases clipped from V and 1 base from J, the junction kept 8 bases outside the gene matches. The germline V gene encodes CDR1 LGHNT and CDR2 FRNRAP. The CDR3 extends over 15 amino acids. CDR3 sequence: CASGSGSGGSYEQYF. DNA for the CDR3: TGTGCTAGTGGGAGCGGGAGCGGGGGATCCTACGAGCAGTACTTC.

The J gene is TRBJ1-1, the V gene TRBV9; D unresolved. The CDR3 has 11 amino acids. V was clipped by 4 bases and J by 10 bases, with 11 bases between them. Germline V lookup: CDR1 SGDLS, CDR2 YYNGEE. CDR3 coding DNA: TGTGCCAGCAGCCCCCTCAGCGGAGCTTTCTTT. This sequence encodes CASSPLSGAFF. The full variable domain, rest sourced from reference TRBV9 and TRBJ1-1, is DSGVTQTPKHLITATGQRVTLRCSPRSGDLSVYWYQQSLDQGLQFLIQYYNGEERAKGNILERFSAQQFPDLHSELNLSSLELGDSALYFCASSPLSGAFFGQGTRLTVV.

The V and J genes are TRBV19 and TRBJ2-7; 8 positions match TRBD1. This CDR3 spans 14 amino acids. V lost 6 bases and J lost 2; bases outside the gene matches: 6. Per the germline V gene, CDR1 is LNHDA and CDR2 is SQIVND (reference sequence). DNA for the CDR3: TGTGCCAGTAGACGGACAGGGTCTACCTACGAGCAGTACTTC. This encodes CASRRTGSTYEQYF.

This clone was recorded a few times. The chain couples TRBV4-3 to TRBJ1-3; TRBD1 aligns across 9 bases. Germline V gives CDR1 LGHNA, CDR2 YSLEER. Trimming took 0 bases from V and 0 from J; bases not matched to a gene: 6. This CDR3 is built from 18 residues. The CDR3 is CASSQDGPGQGSGNTIYF. DNA of the CDR3: TGCGCCAGCAGCCAAGATGGGCCGGGACAGGGCTCTGGAAACACCATATATTTT.

The CDR3 DNA reads TGTGCCAGCCGGGGGGCAGTAGCCAAAAACATTCAGTACTTC. Protein: CASRGAVAKNIQYF. V gene TRBV5-5 combines with J gene TRBJ2-4, with a weak D call TRBD2 (7 bases). The CDR3 covers 14 residues. Germline values: CDR1 SGHKS, CDR2 YYEKEE (reference sequence). Trimming left V 7 bases short and J 0 bases short, with 11 bases between.

The J gene is TRBJ2-7, the V gene TRBV27; TRBD1 is a possible D gene (6 bases). Trimming took off 3 bases at V and 0 bases at J, with 21 bases between the two ends. This CDR3 spans 18 amino acids. Germline values: CDR1 MNHEY, CDR2 SMNVEV (reference sequence). CDR3: CASSFQPAGALLSYEQYF. The CDR3 DNA follows: TGTGCCAGCAGTTTCCAACCGGCAGGGGCCCTCCTCTCCTACGAGCAGTACTTC.

J is TRBJ2-7 and V is TRBV18; tentative D call: TRBD1 (8 bases). V lost 6 bases and J 4 bases, leaving 16 bases between the germline ends. The CDR3 totals 14 residues. Germline values: CDR1 KGHSH, CDR2 LQKENI. CDR3 nucleotides: TGTGCCAGCTCGCAGACAGGGGAGGGGTACGAGCAGTACTTC. This codes for CASSQTGEGYEQYF.

In its sample, this clone was seen once. CDR3 DNA: TGCGCCAGCAGCTTCCTGGGACAGGGGAACACTGAAGCTTTCTTT. It specifies CASSFLGQGNTEAFF. The chain recombines TRBV5-1 with TRBJ1-1; 9 nucleotides line up with TRBD1. CDR3 size: 15 residues. Germline V gene sequence: CDR1 SGHRS, CDR2 YFSETQ. V lost 2 bases, J lost 1 base, and 3 bases stayed unmatched.

V gene TRBV6-5 combines with J gene TRBJ1-2, with D possibly matching TRBD1 (6 bases). The CDR3 has 13 residues. Deletions cut 6 bases from V and 3 bases from J, with 11 bases between. The V gene's germline CDR1 is MNHEY and CDR2 SVGAGI. The CDR3 DNA sequence: TGTGCCAGCAGCCTGACAGGCGACTATGGCTACACCTTC. Translating gives CASSLTGDYGYTF.

The chain has TRBV2 and TRBJ1-2, with no clear D. V was shortened by 3 bases and J by 7 bases, with 6 bases between the two germline ends. CDR1 and CDR2 (germline): SNHLY, FYNNEI. The CDR3 spans 11 residues. CDR3 region: CASSEIGGYTF. Written as DNA, the CDR3 is TGTGCCAGCAGTGAGATCGGTGGCTACACCTTC.